These T cell receptor beta chains were read from a single sample in a study of blood T cell repertoires in COVID-19. Assay: immunoSEQ multiplex PCR; the TCRdb copy retains only in-frame clones and omits some. This table holds roughly 220,000 clones, approximately 80% found once. Sequencing was done on a sample of PBMCs or T cells enriched from blood (not recorded which). These TCRs come from a man aged 25 to 40 with acute COVID-19. The conserved cysteine and the conserved F or W are not part of the CDR3 here. Fields, in order: J gene, V gene, CDR3 protein.

>TRBJ1-1|TRBV19
ASSIRRGNTEAF
>TRBJ2-5|TRBV7-3
ASSLMRLAGETQY
>TRBJ2-2|TRBV10-1
ASSARQGNGELF
>TRBJ2-2|TRBV5-6
ASSLSGTGELF
>TRBJ1-2|TRBV6-5
ASAGDRVYGYT
>TRBJ1-2|TRBV5-1
ASSLGVGPTLRAQGGYT
>TRBJ1-1|TRBV5-5
ASSSGQGVLNTEAF
>TRBJ1-2|TRBV5-1
ASSHRSGSNTGGYT
>TRBJ2-1|TRBV19
ASSIHLLAGGPGEQF
>TRBJ1-5|TRBV19
ASTSGPGGAGQPQH
>TRBJ2-3|TRBV5-6
ASSLTLEKDTQY
>TRBJ1-3|TRBV18
ASSPGTDSGNTIY
>TRBJ2-1|TRBV3-1/TRBV3-2
ASSLQRGGSNEQF
>TRBJ1-2|TRBV24-1
ATSDPVSGEKGYGYT
>TRBJ1-1|TRBV2
ASMPRGSAEAF
>TRBJ1-2|TRBV9
ASSVRQGGGYT
>TRBJ1-2|TRBV2
ASILTRGNYGYT
>TRBJ1-6|TRBV2
ASSDPTKGLGNSPLH
>TRBJ2-3|TRBV4-2
ASSYLAGSDTQY
>TRBJ2-1|TRBV9
ASSVEGLAKERQF
>TRBJ1-5|TRBV10-2
ASSDGTGGNQPQH
>TRBJ2-1|TRBV7-2
ASSWTAGGASEQF
>TRBJ2-7|TRBV3-1/TRBV3-2
ASSQARDRVHYEQY
>TRBJ2-5|TRBV12-3/TRBV12-4
ASSRQGHRY
>TRBJ2-3|TRBV5-5
ASSPVSRDRVRTDTQY
>TRBJ1-6|TRBV3-1/TRBV3-2
ASSQEASPGKITYNSPLH
>TRBJ1-3|TRBV7-3
ASPGQGISGNTIY
>TRBJ1-3|TRBV2
ASRTTGVSGNTIY
>TRBJ2-3|TRBV19
ASSINPGLAGVGTDTQY
>TRBJ1-5|TRBV28
ASAGGQPQH